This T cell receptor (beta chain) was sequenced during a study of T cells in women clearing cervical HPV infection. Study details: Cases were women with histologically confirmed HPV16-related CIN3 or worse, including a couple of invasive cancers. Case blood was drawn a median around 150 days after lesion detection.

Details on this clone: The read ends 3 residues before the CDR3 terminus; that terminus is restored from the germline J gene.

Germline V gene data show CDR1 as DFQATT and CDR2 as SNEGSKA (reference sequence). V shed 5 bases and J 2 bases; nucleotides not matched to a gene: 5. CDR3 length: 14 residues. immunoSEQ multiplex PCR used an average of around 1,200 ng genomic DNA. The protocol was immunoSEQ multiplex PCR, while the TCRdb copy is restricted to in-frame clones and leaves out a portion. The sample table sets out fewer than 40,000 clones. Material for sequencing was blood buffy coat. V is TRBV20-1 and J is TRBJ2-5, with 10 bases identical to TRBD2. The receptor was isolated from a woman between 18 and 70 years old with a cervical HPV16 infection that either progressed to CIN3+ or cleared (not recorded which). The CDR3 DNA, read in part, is TGCAGTGCTCGAGCGGGGGGGTTTCAAGAGACC. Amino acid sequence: CSARAGGFQET. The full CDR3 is CSARAGGFQETQYF.